A selection of T cell receptor beta chains follows, all from one sample in a study of T-cell reconstitution after alpha-beta-depleted transplantation in children. TCRdb reprocessed the PCR reads via MiXCR and lists one record per CDR3 protein. This sample carries a few hundred thousand distinct CDR3 sequences, 27% of them seen once, and the ten largest clones take approximately 39%. The material was PBMCs, obtained before TCRalphabeta/CD19-depleted stem cell transplant. These receptor sequences come from a boy in the first two years of life with Wiskott-Aldrich syndrome, due to receive a stem cell transplant. Each CDR3 is given with its conserved first and last residue. Each record gives: J gene, V gene, D gene, clone size, CDR3 DNA, CDR3 protein. The D gene is left open where the match is weak. Rows may omit the clone size; those that give it use once, few, many or a size class.

j_gene: TRBJ2-1
v_gene: TRBV20-1
d_gene: TRBD2
abundance: .
CDR3nt: TGCAGTGCTCGCACGATAGCGGGAGAAGCTTACAATGAGCAGTTCTTC
CDR3aa: CSARTIAGEAYNEQFF

j_gene: TRBJ2-1
v_gene: TRBV6-1
d_gene: .
abundance: .
CDR3nt: TGTGCCAGCAGGCGGGACCCCTACAATGAGCAGTTCTTC
CDR3aa: CASRRDPYNEQFF

j_gene: TRBJ2-3
v_gene: TRBV20-1
d_gene: .
abundance: few
CDR3nt: TGCAGTGCTAGAGATAGGACAGCCGTAGGCCCCACAGATACGCAGTATTTT
CDR3aa: CSARDRTAVGPTDTQYF

j_gene: TRBJ2-7
v_gene: TRBV5-1
d_gene: TRBD1
abundance: few
CDR3nt: TGCGCCAGCAGCGCACAGGGGAGCTTACACTACGAGCAGTACTTC
CDR3aa: CASSAQGSLHYEQYF

j_gene: TRBJ2-7
v_gene: TRBV20-1
d_gene: .
abundance: .
CDR3nt: TGCAGTGCTATTACGATCCCCGGGTTTAAAAAAACCGCCGAGCAGTACTTC
CDR3aa: CSAITIPGFKKTAEQYF

j_gene: TRBJ2-7
v_gene: TRBV30
d_gene: .
abundance: few
CDR3nt: TGTGCCTGGAGCGAGGGAATCTCCTACGAGCAGTACTTC
CDR3aa: CAWSEGISYEQYF

j_gene: TRBJ2-1
v_gene: TRBV5-5
d_gene: TRBD2
abundance: .
CDR3nt: TGTGCCAGCAGCCTGAGGGCGGGAGCTTGGAATGAGCAGTTCTTC
CDR3aa: CASSLRAGAWNEQFF

j_gene: TRBJ2-1
v_gene: TRBV12-3/TRBV12-4
d_gene: .
abundance: .
CDR3nt: TGTGCCAGCAGTTTAGTGCCCACCAATGAGCAGTTCTTC
CDR3aa: CASSLVPTNEQFF

j_gene: TRBJ2-6
v_gene: TRBV5-1
d_gene: .
abundance: .
CDR3nt: TGCGCCAGCAGCTTCTTGGTACAGGGATTCTCTGGGGCCAACGTCCTGACTTTC
CDR3aa: CASSFLVQGFSGANVLTF

j_gene: TRBJ2-7
v_gene: TRBV7-9
d_gene: .
abundance: .
CDR3nt: TGTGCCAGCAGCTCTCCGGGACTCCTCCTTGAGCAGTACTTC
CDR3aa: CASSSPGLLLEQYF

j_gene: TRBJ2-5
v_gene: TRBV5-1
d_gene: .
abundance: few
CDR3nt: TGCGCCAGCAGCTTGGCCGGATTAGCTCAAGAGACCCAGTACTTC
CDR3aa: CASSLAGLAQETQYF

j_gene: TRBJ1-1
v_gene: TRBV12-3/TRBV12-4
d_gene: .
abundance: .
CDR3nt: TGTGCCAGCAGTCCTACGTGGGAAACTGAAGCTTTCTTT
CDR3aa: CASSPTWETEAFF

j_gene: TRBJ1-2
v_gene: TRBV27
d_gene: TRBD1
abundance: .
CDR3nt: TGTGCCAGCAGATACATGCTGGGACAGGGTGACTATGGCTACACCTTC
CDR3aa: CASRYMLGQGDYGYTF

j_gene: TRBJ1-2
v_gene: TRBV7-2
d_gene: TRBD1
abundance: few
CDR3nt: TGTGCCAGCAGCTCGGGACAGGCAGGGGGGGGGTATGGCTACACCTTC
CDR3aa: CASSSGQAGGGYGYTF

j_gene: TRBJ2-5
v_gene: TRBV5-6
d_gene: .
abundance: .
CDR3nt: TGTGCCAGCAGCATCGACTACAAAGAGACCCAGTACTTC
CDR3aa: CASSIDYKETQYF

j_gene: TRBJ2-1
v_gene: TRBV7-2
d_gene: TRBD1
abundance: .
CDR3nt: TGTGCCAGCAGCTATACAGGGGTGCACAATGAGCAGTTCTTC
CDR3aa: CASSYTGVHNEQFF

j_gene: TRBJ2-2
v_gene: TRBV7-9
d_gene: TRBD2
abundance: few
CDR3nt: TGTGCCAGCAGCTCCACATGGACTAGCGGGGTGAACACCGGGGAGCTGTTTTTT
CDR3aa: CASSSTWTSGVNTGELFF

j_gene: TRBJ2-5
v_gene: TRBV24-1
d_gene: TRBD2
abundance: many
CDR3nt: TGTGCCACCAGTGACCATACTACGGGACTAGCGGGAGATCGGCGAGAGACCCAGTACTTC
CDR3aa: CATSDHTTGLAGDRRETQYF

j_gene: TRBJ2-1
v_gene: TRBV5-1
d_gene: TRBD1
abundance: .
CDR3nt: TGCGCCAGCAGCCGGACAGGAATCTACAATGAGCAGTTCTTC
CDR3aa: CASSRTGIYNEQFF

j_gene: TRBJ2-5
v_gene: TRBV15
d_gene: TRBD2
abundance: few
CDR3nt: TGTGCCACCAGCAGAGATGGACTAGTTGGTGAGACCCAGTACTTC
CDR3aa: CATSRDGLVGETQYF

j_gene: TRBJ1-1
v_gene: TRBV5-8
d_gene: .
abundance: .
CDR3nt: TGTGCCAGCAGCTTGGCGGGGCCCACTGAAGCTTTCTTT
CDR3aa: CASSLAGPTEAFF

j_gene: TRBJ2-7
v_gene: TRBV11-2
d_gene: TRBD2
abundance: few
CDR3nt: TGTGCCAGCAGCTCCGCGACTAGCGGGACTGAGCAGTACTTC
CDR3aa: CASSSATSGTEQYF

j_gene: TRBJ2-1
v_gene: TRBV6-5
d_gene: TRBD2
abundance: .
CDR3nt: TGTGCCAGCAGTTACAGGCTAGCGGGGGTTGAGCAGTTCTTC
CDR3aa: CASSYRLAGVEQFF

j_gene: TRBJ1-1
v_gene: TRBV19
d_gene: .
abundance: .
CDR3nt: TGTGCCAGTAGTGTATTGGGGACCTGGAACACTGAAGCTTTCTTT
CDR3aa: CASSVLGTWNTEAFF

j_gene: TRBJ2-7
v_gene: TRBV20-1
d_gene: .
abundance: .
CDR3nt: TGCAGTGCGGAAAGGGACGGAGCAAACTACGAGCAGTACTTC
CDR3aa: CSAERDGANYEQYF

j_gene: TRBJ2-7
v_gene: TRBV4-1
d_gene: TRBD1
abundance: .
CDR3nt: TGCGCCAGCAGCCGGAACGACAGGGCCGACGAGCAGTACTTC
CDR3aa: CASSRNDRADEQYF

j_gene: TRBJ1-5
v_gene: TRBV20-1
d_gene: .
abundance: .
CDR3nt: TGCAGTGCACCGGGGCAGGGAAGCAATCAGCCCCAGCATTTT
CDR3aa: CSAPGQGSNQPQHF

j_gene: TRBJ2-2
v_gene: TRBV2
d_gene: TRBD2
abundance: .
CDR3nt: TGTGCCAGCAGGACTAGCCGGGGGACCGGGGAGCTGTTTTTT
CDR3aa: CASRTSRGTGELFF

j_gene: TRBJ2-7
v_gene: TRBV20-1
d_gene: TRBD1
abundance: .
CDR3nt: TGCAGTGCTAGAGAAACCGGGACAGGGGGCTCCTACGAGCAGTACTTC
CDR3aa: CSARETGTGGSYEQYF

j_gene: TRBJ2-6
v_gene: TRBV27
d_gene: TRBD1
abundance: few
CDR3nt: TGTGCCAGCAGTGCCTACAGGGGATCCGGGGCCAACGTCCTGACTTTC
CDR3aa: CASSAYRGSGANVLTF

j_gene: TRBJ2-7
v_gene: TRBV7-2
d_gene: TRBD2
abundance: .
CDR3nt: TGTGCCAGCAGCCTCCGACTAGCGGGAGGTCACTACGAGCAGTACTTC
CDR3aa: CASSLRLAGGHYEQYF

j_gene: TRBJ2-1
v_gene: TRBV5-1
d_gene: .
abundance: .
CDR3nt: TGCGCCAGCAGCAGCGGACGGATCTACAATGAGCAGTTCTTC
CDR3aa: CASSSGRIYNEQFF

j_gene: TRBJ2-2
v_gene: TRBV4-1
d_gene: TRBD2
abundance: few
CDR3nt: TGCGCCAGCAGCCAAGGACTAGCACCCGGGGAGCTGTTTTTT
CDR3aa: CASSQGLAPGELFF

j_gene: TRBJ2-2
v_gene: TRBV6-1
d_gene: TRBD2
abundance: few
CDR3nt: TGTGCCAGCAGAGCAGCGCTTAGACCCGGGACTAGCGGACACACCGGGGAGCTGTTTTTT
CDR3aa: CASRAALRPGTSGHTGELFF

j_gene: TRBJ2-5
v_gene: TRBV10-3
d_gene: .
abundance: .
CDR3nt: TGTGCCATCAGTGGAGGTTTGGTGGGGGAGACCCAGTACTTC
CDR3aa: CAISGGLVGETQYF

j_gene: TRBJ2-7
v_gene: TRBV15
d_gene: TRBD1
abundance: .
CDR3nt: TGTGCCACCAGCAGGGGGGCAGGGGGCTACGAGCAGTACTTC
CDR3aa: CATSRGAGGYEQYF

j_gene: TRBJ1-4
v_gene: TRBV20-1
d_gene: .
abundance: .
CDR3nt: TGCAGTGCTATACGGCGTAATGAAAAACTGTTTTTT
CDR3aa: CSAIRRNEKLFF

j_gene: TRBJ2-1
v_gene: TRBV5-1
d_gene: TRBD2
abundance: few
CDR3nt: TGCGCCAGCAGCATGGGACTAGCGGGGAAGACCTACAATGAGCAGTTCTTC
CDR3aa: CASSMGLAGKTYNEQFF

j_gene: TRBJ2-4
v_gene: TRBV12-3/TRBV12-4
d_gene: TRBD1
abundance: few
CDR3nt: TGTGCCAGCAGTGTTACAGGGGAACTAGCCAAAAACATTCAGTACTTC
CDR3aa: CASSVTGELAKNIQYF

j_gene: TRBJ1-1
v_gene: TRBV28
d_gene: TRBD1
abundance: .
CDR3nt: TGTGCCAGCAGTTCCAGCCCCGGACAGGGGAGGGACACTGAAGCTTTCTTT
CDR3aa: CASSSSPGQGRDTEAFF

j_gene: TRBJ2-4
v_gene: TRBV21-1
d_gene: .
abundance: few
CDR3nt: TGTGCCAGCAGCAAAAGTGGACGAGACATTCAGTACTTC
CDR3aa: CASSKSGRDIQYF

j_gene: TRBJ1-4
v_gene: TRBV5-1
d_gene: .
abundance: .
CDR3nt: TGCGCCAGCAGCCGGGGAAATGAAAAACTGTTTTTT
CDR3aa: CASSRGNEKLFF

j_gene: TRBJ1-2
v_gene: TRBV19
d_gene: TRBD1
abundance: .
CDR3nt: TGTGCCAGTAGTATAGCCTCCGGGACAGGGGCGGCCTATGGCTACACCTTC
CDR3aa: CASSIASGTGAAYGYTF

j_gene: TRBJ2-2
v_gene: TRBV5-1
d_gene: TRBD2
abundance: .
CDR3nt: TGCGCCAGCAGCTACGGACTAGCGGGAGCGATCGGGGAGCTGTTTTTT
CDR3aa: CASSYGLAGAIGELFF

j_gene: TRBJ2-4
v_gene: TRBV29-1
d_gene: TRBD1
abundance: .
CDR3nt: TGCAGCGTCGCAAAGGACAGGACCAAAAACATTCAGTACTTC
CDR3aa: CSVAKDRTKNIQYF

j_gene: TRBJ1-2
v_gene: TRBV6-5
d_gene: .
abundance: .
CDR3nt: TGTGCCAGCAGTTCAGGGGTTAGCTATGGCTACACCTTC
CDR3aa: CASSSGVSYGYTF

j_gene: TRBJ2-2
v_gene: TRBV10-1
d_gene: TRBD1
abundance: .
CDR3nt: TGCGCCAGCTCCCGGGACAGGGGGACCGGGGAGCTGTTTTTT
CDR3aa: CASSRDRGTGELFF

j_gene: TRBJ2-2
v_gene: TRBV20-1
d_gene: .
abundance: .
CDR3nt: TGCAGTGCTAGAGCCACTAGCCCCGGGGAGCTGTTTTTT
CDR3aa: CSARATSPGELFF

j_gene: TRBJ2-1
v_gene: TRBV7-9
d_gene: TRBD1
abundance: .
CDR3nt: TGTGCCAGCAGCCGGACAGGGATCTTTTACAATGAGCAGTTCTTC
CDR3aa: CASSRTGIFYNEQFF

j_gene: TRBJ2-7
v_gene: TRBV5-1
d_gene: TRBD1
abundance: few
CDR3nt: TGCGCCAGCAGCTTGATTGAGGACAGGTCCTACGAGCAGTACTTC
CDR3aa: CASSLIEDRSYEQYF

j_gene: TRBJ2-1
v_gene: TRBV6-5
d_gene: .
abundance: .
CDR3nt: TGTGCCAGCAGTTACTCGATATCCACCTATACAGACTACAATGAGCAGTTCTTC
CDR3aa: CASSYSISTYTDYNEQFF

j_gene: TRBJ2-2
v_gene: TRBV12-3/TRBV12-4
d_gene: .
abundance: few
CDR3nt: TGTGCCAGCAAGGGGATTGGCCACTTTTACACCGGGGAGCTGTTTTTT
CDR3aa: CASKGIGHFYTGELFF

j_gene: TRBJ1-2
v_gene: TRBV7-2
d_gene: TRBD1
abundance: .
CDR3nt: TGTGCCAGCAGCTTACGCAGGCAGGGGGAAGCCTATAGCTACACCTTC
CDR3aa: CASSLRRQGEAYSYTF

j_gene: TRBJ2-7
v_gene: TRBV12-3/TRBV12-4
d_gene: .
abundance: .
CDR3nt: TGTGCCAGCAGATACAAGGGGGTCCGGGGGGAGCAGTACTTC
CDR3aa: CASRYKGVRGEQYF

j_gene: TRBJ2-2
v_gene: TRBV7-6
d_gene: TRBD2
abundance: .
CDR3nt: TGTGCCAGCAGCATAGGACTAGCATCGTCCACCGGGGAGCTGTTTTTT
CDR3aa: CASSIGLASSTGELFF